These T cell receptor beta chains were read from a single sample in a study of regulatory T cells in long-lasting Graves disease. A single record per CDR3 protein comes from TCRdb applying MiXCR to the multiplex PCR reads. The sample has some 490,000 distinct CDR3 sequences, about 11% seen once. These records were also assigned to another study, of T cells in Graves' hyperthyroidism and ophthalmopathy.

Material: peripheral blood mononuclear cells (PBMCs), obtained at new diagnosis, from a patient treated with antithyroid drugs. These TCRs come from a woman in her 30s with Graves disease. CDR3s include the opening cysteine and the closing phenylalanine or tryptophan. The D gene is left open where the match is weak. Clone size appears in some rows only: once, few, many, or a class for an expanded clone.

TRBV6-5,TRBD2,-,TRBJ2-1,TGTGCCAGCAGTTACTCCCGACTAGCGCCTGAGCAGTTCTTC,CASSYSRLAPEQFF
TRBV5-1,TRBD2,many,TRBJ2-3,TGCGCCAGCAGCTTGCGGGCTAGCGGGAGGCTCACAGATACGCAGTATTTT,CASSLRASGRLTDTQYF
TRBV30,-,many,TRBJ2-1,TGTGCCTGGAGTGTGTCCTTTACCAATGAGCAGTTCTTC,CAWSVSFTNEQFF
TRBV20-1,TRBD1,-,TRBJ2-1,TGCAGTGCTAGAGATCTTAGGACAGGGGATTCGAATGAGCAGTTCTTC,CSARDLRTGDSNEQFF
TRBV7-2,-,-,TRBJ2-3,TGTGCCAGCAGCTTAGCAATCCTAGCGCGTACAGATACGCAGTATTTT,CASSLAILARTDTQYF
TRBV20-1,-,few,TRBJ2-5,TGCAGTGCTGGGACCCCAGGGAGGGAGACCCAGTACTTC,CSAGTPGRETQYF
TRBV10-3,-,many,TRBJ2-1,TGTGCCATCAGTATCTCCTCCTACAATGAGCAGTTCTTC,CAISISSYNEQFF
TRBV3-1,TRBD1,many,TRBJ1-1,TGTGCCAGCAGCCAAGGGGGACAGGGGCTCCTGGGGTCCTTT,CASSQGGQGLLGSF
TRBV6-5,-,-,TRBJ1-1,TGTGCCAGCAGTTACCCCCTATGGGGTTCAGGGGTTGATTCGGCTTTCTTT,CASSYPLWGSGVDSAFF
TRBV2,-,once,TRBJ1-3,TGTGCCAGCAGTGAGCCTTCGGAGGATGGAAACACCATATATTTT,CASSEPSEDGNTIYF
TRBV28,-,-,TRBJ1-1,TGTGCCAGCACTACGACAGAACCGAACACTGAAGCTTTCTTT,CASTTTEPNTEAFF
TRBV10-2,TRBD2,few,TRBJ2-7,TGCGCCAGCAGGGCTAGCGGGAGGGTCGACGAGCAGTACTTC,CASRASGRVDEQYF
TRBV13,-,-,TRBJ2-7,TGTGCCAGCAGCTTAGGCCGAGCTACTATCGAGCAGTACTTC,CASSLGRATIEQYF
TRBV20-1,-,many,TRBJ2-7,TGCAGTGCTAGCGATTTCCAGGGGTACTACGAGCAGTACTTC,CSASDFQGYYEQYF
TRBV6-2/TRBV6-3,-,-,TRBJ1-3,TGTGCCAGCAGTGGCGCATACCGAAACACCATATATTTT,CASSGAYRNTIYF
TRBV29-1,-,-,TRBJ1-2,TGCAGCGTTGACGTCCCAGGGCCAGCTAACTATGGCTACACCTTC,CSVDVPGPANYGYTF
TRBV28,-,few,TRBJ2-5,TGTGCCAGCAGTCCCGCGGGAATCGGGGAGACCCAGTACTTC,CASSPAGIGETQYF
TRBV18,TRBD2,few,TRBJ2-3,TGTGCCAGCTCACCGGGACTAGCGGTTAGCACAGATACGCAGTATTTT,CASSPGLAVSTDTQYF
TRBV20-1,TRBD1,many,TRBJ1-5,TGCAGTGCTAAGGTGGGACAGGATACCTCGTCGCCCCAGCATTTT,CSAKVGQDTSSPQHF
TRBV15,-,many,TRBJ2-5,TGTGCCACCAGCAGAGATGGCCCACTCAAAGAGACCCAGTACTTC,CATSRDGPLKETQYF
TRBV2,-,few,TRBJ2-1,TGTGCCAGCAGTTCGTATTGGACCGGCTCCTACAATGAGCAGTTCTTC,CASSSYWTGSYNEQFF
TRBV20-1,TRBD2,many,TRBJ2-1,TGCAGCGCCTTTGGACTAGCGGGAGTTTTTGGGTCCTACAATGAGCAGTTCTTC,CSAFGLAGVFGSYNEQFF
TRBV18,-,many,TRBJ1-1,TGTGCCAGCTCACCACAGGGGCAGACAACACCACCTGAAGCTTTCTTT,CASSPQGQTTPPEAFF
TRBV5-4,-,-,TRBJ1-1,TGTGCCAGCAGCTTGGATAGCCACATGAACACTGAAGCTTTCTTT,CASSLDSHMNTEAFF
TRBV3-1,-,many,TRBJ2-5,TGTGCCAGCAGCCACTCCGGGACGCAAGAGACCCAGTACTTC,CASSHSGTQETQYF
TRBV10-3,TRBD1,few,TRBJ1-3,TGTGCCGCCGGGACAGGGGACGGTGGAAACACCATATATTTT,CAAGTGDGGNTIYF
TRBV6-1,TRBD2,many,TRBJ2-5,TGTGCCAGCAGTGGGGGATCTCCGGGACTAGCGGGAGGCAACCAAGAGACCCAGTACTTC,CASSGGSPGLAGGNQETQYF
TRBV10-3,-,-,TRBJ1-1,TGTGCCATCAGTGTAACGAGGCGGAGGTCCACTGAAGCTTTCTTT,CAISVTRRRSTEAFF
TRBV28,-,-,TRBJ2-7,TGTGCCAGCAGTCCCAGGGACCTGGCCTACGAGCAGTACTTC,CASSPRDLAYEQYF
TRBV9,-,many,TRBJ1-2,TGTGCCAGCAGCGTAGTTGGGGCAGGGGATGGCTACACCTTC,CASSVVGAGDGYTF
TRBV28,-,few,TRBJ1-5,TGTGCCAGCAGACAGGCGTACAATCAGCCCCAGCATTTT,CASRQAYNQPQHF
TRBV7-3,-,many,TRBJ2-5,TGTGCCAGCAGCTTAGCCGGGACTCAAGAGACCCAGTACTTC,CASSLAGTQETQYF
TRBV28,-,many,TRBJ1-1,TGTGCCAGCAGTAAAATCCGGCCCCCCCCGGCTTTCTTT,CASSKIRPPPAFF
TRBV11-2,TRBD1,many,TRBJ2-1,TGTGCCAGCAGCGCCTTGACAGGGGGCAATGAGCAGTTCTTC,CASSALTGGNEQFF
TRBV18,-,many,TRBJ2-1,TGTGCCAGCAGCCGGGACACCTACAATGAGCAGTTCTTC,CASSRDTYNEQFF
TRBV5-4,TRBD2,few,TRBJ2-2,TGTGCCAGCAGCCGCGGGACTATGAACACCGGGGAGCTGTTTTTT,CASSRGTMNTGELFF
TRBV6-2/TRBV6-3,-,many,TRBJ1-5,TGTGCCAGCAGTCCCTGGACAAGGAATCAGCCCCAGCATTTT,CASSPWTRNQPQHF
TRBV12-3/TRBV12-4,-,many,TRBJ2-7,TGTGCCAGCAGTTTGTCTAAGGGTTACGAGCAGTACTTC,CASSLSKGYEQYF
TRBV29-1,-,many,TRBJ2-1,TGCAGCGTTGAAGATTGGGCTGGGGGTAATGAGCAGTTCTTC,CSVEDWAGGNEQFF
TRBV5-1,TRBD2,few,TRBJ2-2,TGCGCCAGCAGGCCCAACCCGGGACTAGCTACCGGGGAGCTGTTTTTT,CASRPNPGLATGELFF
TRBV20-1,TRBD2,many,TRBJ2-7,TGCAGTGCTTCTCTAGCGGGAAGTCTCGGCGAGCAGTACTTC,CSASLAGSLGEQYF
TRBV9,-,few,TRBJ2-1,TGTGCCAGCACCCGGGTCACGGCGTATGAGCAGTTCTTC,CASTRVTAYEQFF
TRBV10-3,-,many,TRBJ2-7,TGTGCCATCAGTGAGTCGAACAGGCCCTACGAGCAGTACTTC,CAISESNRPYEQYF
TRBV14,TRBD2,many,TRBJ2-3,TGTGCCAGCAGCCAAACCGGGACTAGCCGAGATACGCAGTATTTT,CASSQTGTSRDTQYF
TRBV6-1,TRBD2,-,TRBJ2-4,TGTGCCAGCAGCCCGGGACTAGTCAAAAACATTCAGTACTTC,CASSPGLVKNIQYF
TRBV28,-,many,TRBJ2-1,TGTGCCAGCAAATACCAGACCGACAATGAGCAGTTCTTC,CASKYQTDNEQFF
TRBV6-2/TRBV6-3,-,many,TRBJ1-6,TGTGCCAGCAGTTACTCGGGCTCGAATTCACCCCTCCACTTT,CASSYSGSNSPLHF
TRBV6-1,-,-,TRBJ1-5,TGTGCCAGCAGTGATGTGGCATCCTATCAGCCCCAGCATTTT,CASSDVASYQPQHF
TRBV6-1,-,many,TRBJ2-6,TGTGCCAGCAGTGTCCTTACTGGGAGCGCTGGGGCCAACGTCCTGACTTTC,CASSVLTGSAGANVLTF